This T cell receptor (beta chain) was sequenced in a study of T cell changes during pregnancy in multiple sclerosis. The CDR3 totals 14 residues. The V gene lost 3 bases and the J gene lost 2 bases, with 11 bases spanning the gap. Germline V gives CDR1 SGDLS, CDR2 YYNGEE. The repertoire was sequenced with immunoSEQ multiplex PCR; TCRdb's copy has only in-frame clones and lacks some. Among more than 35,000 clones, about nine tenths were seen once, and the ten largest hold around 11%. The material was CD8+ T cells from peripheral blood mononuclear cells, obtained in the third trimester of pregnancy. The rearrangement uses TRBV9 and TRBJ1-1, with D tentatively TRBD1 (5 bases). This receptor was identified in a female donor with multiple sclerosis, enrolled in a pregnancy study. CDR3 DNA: TGTGCCAGCAGCGCCCAGGGTTCTAACACTGAAGCTTTCTTT. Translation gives CASSAQGSNTEAFF.